The rows below give T cell receptor beta chains drawn from one sample of a study of PD-1 blockade in classical Hodgkin lymphoma. Sequencing used immunoSEQ multiplex PCR; TCRdb keeps in-frame clones, though not all of them. The sample shows tens of thousands of clones, roughly 80% of them seen only once. The sequences come from peripheral blood mononuclear cells (PBMCs), collected before the second cycle of nivolumab. These receptors came from a human donor with classical Hodgkin lymphoma. Both conserved end residues are part of each CDR3. The D gene is left open where the match is weak. Clone size is shown for a subset of rows, as once, few, many or a class of expanded clone.

abundance	v_gene	j_gene	d_gene	CDR3aa	CDR3nt
.	TRBV7-2	TRBJ2-3	TRBD2	CASSFAGGVDTQYF	TGTGCCAGCAGCTTCGCGGGGGGTGTAGATACGCAGTATTTT
few	TRBV10-3	TRBJ1-1	.	CAISESPKIASEAFF	TGTGCCATCAGTGAGTCGCCGAAAATCGCCTCTGAAGCTTTCTTT
.	TRBV15	TRBJ1-3	.	CATSRDQGSGNTIYF	TGTGCCACCAGCAGAGATCAAGGGAGCGGAAACACCATATATTTT
.	TRBV6-6	TRBJ2-7	.	CASSHTGQQNEQYF	TGTGCCAGCAGCCATACGGGACAACAGAACGAGCAGTACTTC
.	TRBV5-1	TRBJ1-1	TRBD1	CASSPTGTGFNTEAFF	TGCGCCAGCAGCCCGACAGGGACCGGCTTTAACACTGAAGCTTTCTTT
.	TRBV15	TRBJ2-1	.	CATSREPRVTVDEQFF	TGTGCCACCAGCAGAGAGCCCCGGGTAACAGTGGATGAGCAGTTCTTC
.	TRBV4-1	TRBJ2-3	.	CASSQVDLVVYDTQYF	TGCGCCAGCAGCCAAGTCGATCTGGTTGTTTACGATACGCAGTATTTT
once	TRBV5-4	TRBJ2-5	TRBD1	CASSLGGQGVGETQYF	TGTGCCAGCAGCTTGGGTGGACAGGGGGTTGGAGAGACCCAGTACTTC
few	TRBV18	TRBJ1-1	.	CASSPSGGLNTEAFF	TGTGCCAGCTCACCATCCGGGGGCTTGAACACTGAAGCTTTCTTT
.	TRBV9	TRBJ2-1	.	CASSVSPYYNEQFF	TGTGCCAGCAGCGTATCTCCTTACTACAATGAGCAGTTCTTC
.	TRBV5-1	TRBJ2-3	.	CASSSPGQHTDTQYF	TGCGCCAGCAGTTCCCCGGGACAACACACAGATACGCAGTATTTT
once	TRBV29-1	TRBJ2-7	TRBD1	CSVEVRDRGTYEQYF	TGCAGCGTTGAAGTTCGGGACAGGGGTACCTACGAGCAGTACTTC
.	TRBV5-1	TRBJ2-5	TRBD1	CASSLQQGGGTQYF	TGCGCCAGCAGCTTGCAACAGGGGGGAGGGACCCAGTACTTC
.	TRBV5-1	TRBJ2-1	.	CASGDRPKIYNEQFF	TGCGCCAGCGGCGACAGGCCAAAAATCTACAATGAGCAGTTCTTC
.	TRBV6-4	TRBJ2-5	TRBD2	CASSQTSGGAETQYF	TGTGCCAGCAGCCAGACTAGCGGGGGTGCGGAGACCCAGTACTTC
.	TRBV18	TRBJ2-1	.	CASSPPGGGIYNEQFF	TGTGCCAGCTCACCACCTGGGGGCGGGATCTACAATGAGCAGTTCTTC
.	TRBV19	TRBJ2-7	TRBD1	CASRRTGVDEQYF	TGTGCCAGTAGGCGGACAGGGGTGGACGAGCAGTACTTC